The 13 T cell receptor beta chains below all came from one sample that was sequenced in a study of radiation and T cells in renal cell carcinoma (dated by TCRdb to about 2020). Libraries were constructed by the immunoSEQ multiplex PCR assay. TCRdb took over this immuneACCESS table, retaining in-frame rearrangements with V and J assigned. Such tables are incomplete; in checked studies, under half of the missing clones stem from an unresolved V gene, and the remainder is unexplained. Recorded for this sample are some 120,000 clones; approximately 90% of them occurred a single time. The top ten clonotypes cover 5.5% to 6.5% of the sample. The intended sense of this specimen's time point label: blood 2 weeks post-SBRT. The treatment or condition label corresponds to: 15 Gy SBRT to primary tumor, nephrectomy 4 weeks later. The specimen comprised blood, sampled from a patient whose treatment included radiotherapy and nephrectomy. The receptors originated from a woman between 65 and 79 years old with renal cell carcinoma.

The rearrangement uses TRBV28 and TRBJ1-2; D gene unclear. Trimming shortened V by 7 bases and J by 8 bases, and 14 bases separated the two germline ends. Germline V CDR1 and CDR2: MDHEN, SYDVKM. The CDR3 sequence is 12 residues long. The CDR3 sequence is CASTIKSGGYTF. For the CDR3, the DNA is TGTGCCAGCACCATTAAGTCCGGGGGCTACACCTTC.

The rearrangement joins TRBV6-1 to TRBJ1-1; D unresolved. Germline values: CDR1 MNHNS, CDR2 SASEGT. This CDR3 has 11 residues. Trimming removed 5 bases at V and 6 bases at J, with 7 bases between. CDR3 in DNA: TGTGCCAGCAGTTTCGCAGCTGAAGCTTTCTTT. It yields the protein CASSFAAEAFF.

The V call is TRBV27, the J call TRBJ1-3; D remains ambiguous. This CDR3 comprises 14 residues. CDR1 is MNHEY and CDR2 is SMNVEV in the germline V gene (reference sequence). Trimming cost V 7 bases and J 8 bases, with 18 bases left between them. The chain's CDR3 is CASTARLLPHTIYF. CDR3 DNA sequence: TGTGCCAGCACAGCCCGCTTGCTACCACACACCATATATTTT.

This clone was seen a few times. The chain couples TRBV4-2 to TRBJ2-1; TRBD2 matches 10 bases. V shed 4 bases and J 4 bases; nucleotides not matched to a gene: 7. CDR1 LGHNA and CDR2 YNFKEQ come from the germline V gene. The CDR3 length is 16 residues. As DNA, the CDR3 is TGTGCCAGCAGCCCAATTAGCGGGGGGACATACAATGAGCAGTTCTTC. Protein: CASSPISGGTYNEQFF.

The chain is built from TRBV9 and TRBJ2-1; 10 bases are a match to TRBD2. The CDR3 sequence is 16 residues long. Germline trimming cut 0 bases from V and 7 bases from J; bases unmatched to any gene: 7. CDR1 is SGDLS, CDR2 YYNGEE, per germline. CDR3 in amino acids: CASSVDPAGGRNEQFF. In DNA form, the CDR3 reads TGTGCCAGCAGCGTAGATCCAGCGGGGGGGCGGAATGAGCAGTTCTTC.

V is TRBV19 and J is TRBJ2-1; 9 bases align to TRBD2. The CDR3 covers 15 residues. V lost 4 bases, J lost 3 bases, and 4 bases stayed unmatched. CDR1 is LNHDA, CDR2 SQIVND, per germline (reference sequence). CDR3 coding DNA: TGTGCCAGTAGTACCGTAGCGGGGGACTACAATGAGCAGTTCTTC. The encoded protein is CASSTVAGDYNEQFF.

This chain connects TRBV7-6 to TRBJ1-5; no reliable D call. This CDR3 has 13 residues. Germline CDR1 reads SGHVS; CDR2 reads FNYEAQ. V lost 4 bases and J 6 bases, leaving 10 bases between the germline ends. The CDR3 loop reads CASSSTPSQPQHF. The DNA of the CDR3 is TGTGCCAGCAGCTCTACACCTTCTCAGCCCCAGCATTTT.

The gene calls are TRBV14 and TRBJ2-7, with TRBD1 identical over 8 bases. V lost 4 bases, J lost 6 bases, and 14 bases stayed unmatched. Germline-derived CDR1 and CDR2 are SGHDN and FVKESK. The CDR3 covers 16 residues. CDR3 region: CASSRGTGTGLLEQYF. DNA of the CDR3: TGTGCCAGCAGCCGCGGAACCGGGACAGGTCTTCTCGAGCAGTACTTC. The variable domain in full, with the rest retrieved from reference TRBV14 and TRBJ2-7, is EAGVTQFPSHSVIEKGQTVTLRCDPISGHDNLYWYRRVMGKEIKFLLHFVKESKQDESGMPNNRFLAERTGGTYSTLKVQPAELEDSGVYFCASSRGTGTGLLEQYFGPGTRLTVT.

The rearrangement joins TRBV30 to TRBJ1-2, with D uncertain. Germline V lookup: CDR1 GTSNPN, CDR2 SVGIG (reference sequence). V was cut by 2 bases and J by 0 bases, with 7 bases left in between. The CDR3 runs to 13 residues. CDR3 bases: TGTGCCTGGAGTTCACCGACTAACTATGGCTACACCTTC. Its protein product is CAWSSPTNYGYTF.

The chain uses TRBV6-5 and TRBJ1-5; no reliable D call. Trimming removed 6 bases at V and 6 bases at J, with 12 bases between. Per germline, CDR1 MNHEY and CDR2 SVGAGI. There are 13 residues in the CDR3. The CDR3 loop is CASSRSGSQPQHF. The CDR3 nucleotides are TGTGCCAGCAGCCGCTCTGGGAGTCAGCCCCAGCATTTT.

J is TRBJ1-5 and V is TRBV7-9, with D hard to call. CDR3 length equals 14 residues. Looked up from germline, CDR1 is SEHNR and CDR2 is FQNEAQ (reference sequence). Trimming stripped 6 bases from V and 2 bases from J, with 11 bases between. CDR3 nucleotides: TGTGCCAGCAGTTCTAAAGATGGCAATCAGCCCCAGCATTTT. As protein: CASSSKDGNQPQHF.

Comments on this clone: The junction does not match germline at one end; this may be a read error. The chain has TRBV30 and TRBJ1-5; no clear D. The CDR3 totals 13 residues. The V gene's germline CDR1 is GTSNPN and CDR2 SVGIG (reference sequence). The CDR3 protein is CACRAVGNQPRHF. The CDR3 coding sequence is TGTGCCTGTAGAGCGGTAGGCAATCAGCCCCGGCATTTT. The complete variable domain, with remaining parts taken from reference TRBV30 and TRBJ1-5, reads SQTIHQWPATLVQPVGSPLSLECTVEGTSNPNLYWYRQAAGRGLQLLFYSVGIGQISSEVPQNLSASRPQDRQFILSSKKLLLSDSGFYLCACRAVGNQPRHFGDGTRLSIL.

The chain joins TRBV5-1 to TRBJ2-1, with 10 positions matching TRBD2. V lost 3 bases to trimming and J lost 0 bases; unmatched junction nucleotides: 15. CDR1 SGHRS and CDR2 YFSETQ come from the germline V gene. The CDR3 is made up of 20 amino acids. CDR3 sequence (DNA): TGCGCCAGCAGCTCGCGGTGGCAGCGGGGGGGCGGGAACTCCTACAATGAGCAGTTCTTC. Translation gives CASSSRWQRGGGNSYNEQFF. Together with reference TRBV5-1 and TRBJ2-1, the CDR3 gives the full variable domain: KAGVTQTPRYLIKTRGQQVTLSCSPISGHRSVSWYQQTPGQGLQFLFEYFSETQRNKGNFPGRFSGRQFSNSRSEMNVSTLELGDSALYLCASSSRWQRGGGNSYNEQFFGPGTRLTVL.